This T cell receptor (beta chain) was documented in a study of T cells in localized non-small cell lung cancer. Assay used: immunoSEQ multiplex PCR; TCRdb lists only in-frame clones, some missing. The data contain 30,000 to 35,000 clones, about 89% of them singletons. This CDR3 is 18 amino acids long. CDR1 KGHSH and CDR2 LQKENI come from the germline V gene. The V and J ends lost 6 bases and 3 bases, in that order; junction bases with no gene match: 15. The chain links TRBV18 to TRBJ1-5; 9 nucleotides match TRBD1. The receptor's source is a female donor at least 60 years old with stage I lung adenocarcinoma. The sample was peripheral blood, taken before any cancer treatment. The CDR3 protein is CASSPLAPGQGNNQPQHF. As DNA, the CDR3 is TGTGCCAGCTCCCCCCTCGCGCCCGGACAGGGGAACAATCAGCCCCAGCATTTT.